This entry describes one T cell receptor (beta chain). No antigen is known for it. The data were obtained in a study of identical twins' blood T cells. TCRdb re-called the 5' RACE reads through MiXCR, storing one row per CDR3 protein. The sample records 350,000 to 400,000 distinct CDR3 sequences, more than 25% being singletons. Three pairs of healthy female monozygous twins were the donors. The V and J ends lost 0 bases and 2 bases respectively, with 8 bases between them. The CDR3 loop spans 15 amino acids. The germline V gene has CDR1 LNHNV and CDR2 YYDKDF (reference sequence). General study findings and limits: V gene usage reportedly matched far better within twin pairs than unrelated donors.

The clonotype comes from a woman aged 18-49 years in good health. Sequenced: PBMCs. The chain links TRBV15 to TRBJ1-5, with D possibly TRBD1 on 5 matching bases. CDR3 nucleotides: TGTGCCACCAGCAGAGATCTGGGGGGCAATCAGCCCCAGCATTTT. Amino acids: CATSRDLGGNQPQHF.